Included here is one TCR beta chain sequence, with context. Its antigen is unknown. A clone one base away is much larger, so this may be a read error. The data stem from a study of CD8 T cells in ankylosing spondylitis. The CDR3 totals 15 residues. Germline V gene sequence: CDR1 MNHEY, CDR2 SMNVEV (reference sequence). Generation of TCR beta libraries employed quantitative 5'-RACE incorporating molecular barcodes. TCRdb reprocessed the 5' RACE reads with MiXCR, giving one entry per CDR3 protein. The sample contains 120,000 or so distinct CDR3 sequences, around 13% of which appear only once. Study outcomes and limitations: A TCR beta motif of 7 to 9 highly homologous variants seemed to mark ankylosing spondylitis blood. Disease-associated clones were CD8+ and fairly uncommon in peripheral blood. Past research had described some motif variants in reactive arthritis synovial fluid and blood.

This receptor was identified in a female donor with ankylosing spondylitis or in good health (not recorded which). This chain uses TRBV27 with TRBJ2-1; 7 bases agree with TRBD2. Specimen: blood, either unsorted or a sorted T cell fraction (not recorded which). CDR3 in DNA: TGTGCCAGCACCCGGGGGGACGCATCCTACAATCAGCAGTTCTTC. This gives the protein CASTRGDASYNQQFF.